This T cell receptor beta chain was obtained from a study of cytomegalovirus exposure and HLA in healthy donors. V was clipped by 0 bases and J by 2 bases; unmatched bases: 4. Germline V gene lookup returns CDR1 MNHNS and CDR2 SASEGT. The CDR3 runs 16 residues. PCR used 60 Vbeta primers and 13 Jbeta primers. Clones were sequenced by immunoSEQ multiplex PCR, and TCRdb holds only the in-frame ones, with some missing. This sample carries about 140,000 clones, roughly two thirds of them seen once, and the ten largest clones take over 1%. Source material: PBMCs. The receptor comes from a woman aged 40 to 49 in good health and CMV-seronegative. V is TRBV6-1 and J is TRBJ1-3; 7 positions match TRBD1. DNA for the CDR3: TGTGCCAGCAGTGAAGCGGTGACAGGGACTGGAAACACCATATATTTT. Protein product: CASSEAVTGTGNTIYF.